This passage covers 27 T cell receptor beta chains from one sample sequenced in a study of cytomegalovirus exposure and HLA in healthy donors listed by TCRdb under 2017. The library was built by means of the immunoSEQ multiplex PCR assay. A mixture of 60 forward primers for TCR Vbeta segments and 13 reverse primers for TCR Jbeta segments was used in the multiplex PCR. The clones in this table, taken by TCRdb from immuneACCESS, are in-frame only. Not every clone is retained; where verified, under half of the shortfall comes from an unresolved V gene, and the cause of the rest is unknown. The sample table shows fewer than 110,000 clones, and less than 85% are seen once. The ten largest clones add up to about 2.5% of the sample. Specimen: PBMCs. These receptors originate from a young man in good health and CMV-seronegative.

The V and J genes are TRBV29-1 and TRBJ1-1; no clear D gene. This CDR3 spans 14 amino acids. The V end lost 7 bases, the J end lost 0 bases, and 15 bases lay between the germline ends. Per the germline V gene, CDR1 is SQVTM and CDR2 is ANQGSEA. CDR3 in DNA: TGCAGCGCTGCCAGACAACCAATGAACACTGAAGCTTTCTTT. This sequence encodes CSAARQPMNTEAFF.

The V call is TRBV2, the J call TRBJ2-5; 10 nucleotides match TRBD2. V gave up 6 bases and J gave up 7 bases; unmatched junction bases: 8. Germline CDR1 is SNHLY and CDR2 is FYNNEI. The CDR3 has 14 amino acids. For the CDR3, the DNA is TGTGCCAGCAGGGAAATAGCGGGGGGATGGACCCAGTACTTC. This encodes CASREIAGGWTQYF.

The chain joins TRBV5-1 to TRBJ2-5, with D perhaps matching TRBD2 (7 bases). Germline CDR1 and CDR2: SGHRS and YFSETQ. V shed 0 bases and J shed 4 bases, with 19 bases lying between them. CDR3 length equals 17 residues. CDR3 DNA: TGCGCCAGCAGCTTGGCCGGCGGGGGCAGGGGCCGAGAGACCCAGTACTTC. Translated, it gives CASSLAGGGRGRETQYF.

V gene TRBV9 combines with J gene TRBJ2-1; 8 bases match TRBD2. Per germline, CDR1 SGDLS and CDR2 YYNGEE. CDR3 length: 15 amino acids. Trimming at V came to 2 bases and at J to 9 bases, leaving 10 bases not matched to a gene. This chain's CDR3 is CASSVGTRTSGEQFF. The CDR3 nucleotides are TGTGCCAGCAGCGTCGGGACTAGAACCTCCGGTGAGCAGTTCTTC.

The chain joins TRBV7-2 to TRBJ2-5; tentative D call: TRBD1 (7 bases). Trimming left V 6 bases short and J 5 bases short, with 19 bases between. Germline V gene data show CDR1 as SGHTA and CDR2 as FQGNSA. There are 15 residues in the CDR3. CDR3 region: CASSPEGARGETQYF. DNA for the CDR3: TGTGCCAGCAGTCCAGAGGGGGCTCGGGGGGAGACCCAGTACTTC. Combining the CDR3 with reference TRBV7-2 and TRBJ2-5 gives the whole variable domain GAGVSQSPSNKVTEKGKDVELRCDPISGHTALYWYRQSLGQGLEFLIYFQGNSAPDKSGLPSDRFSAERTGGSVSTLTIQRTQQEDSAVYLCASSPEGARGETQYFGPGTRLLVL.

The chain joins TRBV5-1 to TRBJ2-5; a weak D match, TRBD2 (7 bases). This CDR3 contains 14 residues. V was cut by 5 bases and J by 5 bases, with 16 bases left in between. Germline loops: CDR1 SGHRS, CDR2 YFSETQ. CDR3 sequence: CASSGGAVSETQYF. As DNA, the CDR3 is TGCGCCAGCAGTGGGGGGGCTGTCTCTGAGACCCAGTACTTC.

The chain recombines TRBV21-1 with TRBJ2-3; TRBD2 is the table's D call and was not checked against the DNA. TRBV21-1 is classified as a pseudogene. The CDR3 is made up of 18 amino acids. CDR3 region: CASSFLVRYSSSTDTQYF. CDR3 DNA sequence: TGTGCCAGCAGCTTCCTAGTAAGGTATTCATCTAGCACAGATACGCAGTATTTT.

The chain is built from TRBV29-1 and TRBJ2-5; 7 bases fit TRBD2. V gave up 7 bases and J gave up 2 bases; unmatched junction bases: 10. CDR1 is SQVTM and CDR2 is ANQGSEA in the germline V gene. The CDR3 length is 14 residues. CDR3: CSAGRLWGQETQYF. The CDR3 DNA follows: TGCAGCGCCGGGAGGTTGTGGGGTCAAGAGACCCAGTACTTC.

The rearrangement uses TRBV7-9 and TRBJ2-7; 10 bases match TRBD1. The CDR3 runs to 15 residues. Germline V gene sequence: CDR1 SEHNR, CDR2 FQNEAQ (reference sequence). The V segment lost 1 base and the J segment 4 bases; nucleotides outside the gene matches: 4. The CDR3 spells CASSLVGDRGYEQYF. In DNA form, the CDR3 reads TGTGCCAGCAGCTTAGTTGGGGACAGGGGTTACGAGCAGTACTTC.

This rearrangement joins TRBV5-4 to TRBJ2-1; D possibly corresponds to TRBD2 (6 bases). Per germline, CDR1 SGHNT and CDR2 YYREEE (reference sequence). V was shortened by 4 bases and J by 1 base, with 15 bases between the two germline ends. This CDR3 is built from 16 residues. The CDR3 spells CASSEPPAGSYNEQFF. As DNA, the CDR3 is TGTGCCAGCAGCGAGCCCCCCGCGGGGTCCTACAATGAGCAGTTCTTC.

V gene TRBV10-3 combines with J gene TRBJ1-2; no firm D call. This CDR3 is built from 13 residues. The V and J ends lost 4 bases and 7 bases respectively, with 13 bases between them. The germline CDR1 and CDR2 sequences are ENHRY and SYGVKD. CDR3 sequence reads: CAISVASWSGYTF. CDR3 DNA: TGTGCCATCAGTGTGGCCAGTTGGAGTGGCTACACCTTC.

Details on this clone: A read error may produce the germline difference seen at one junction end. The rearrangement joins TRBV27 to TRBJ2-7, with 10 bases identical to TRBD1. Germline assignment: CDR1 MNHEY and CDR2 SMNVEV (reference sequence). This CDR3 has 15 residues. The CDR3 loop is CASGFSRTGGYEQYF. In DNA form, the CDR3 reads TGTGCCAGCGGTTTCTCGCGGACAGGGGGCTACGAGCAGTACTTC.

This clone was counted only a few times. The J gene is TRBJ1-5, the V gene TRBV27; TRBD1 agrees at 7 bases. The V gene's germline CDR1 is MNHEY and CDR2 SMNVEV (reference sequence). CDR3 size: 13 residues. V gave up 3 bases and J gave up 9 bases; unmatched junction bases: 5. In DNA, the CDR3 is TGTGCCAGCAGTTTGGACAGGCTCGCGCCCCAGCATTTT. Translation gives CASSLDRLAPQHF.

CDR3 DNA: TGTGCCAGCAGTGAATTGGGCCCGTTCGATGAAGCTTTCTTT. It specifies CASSELGPFDEAFF. The rearrangement joins TRBV6-1 to TRBJ1-1; D remains ambiguous. V lost 2 bases and J 7 bases, leaving 14 bases between the germline ends. This CDR3 is 14 amino acids long. The germline gives CDR1 MNHNS, CDR2 SASEGT.

This clone has ten or more counts. V is TRBV6-1 and J is TRBJ2-7; the D gene is possibly TRBD1 (5 bases). Germline CDR1 MNHNS, CDR2 SASEGT. V lost 0 bases, J lost 5 bases, and 17 bases lay in between. The CDR3 is made up of 16 amino acids. The CDR3 protein is CASSEAAGSGSNEQYF. In DNA, the CDR3 is TGTGCCAGCAGTGAAGCGGCTGGGTCAGGGTCCAACGAGCAGTACTTC.

The chain links TRBV7-6 to TRBJ1-1; no clear D gene. The CDR3 sequence is 13 residues long. Trimming pared 1 base from V and 5 bases from J, leaving 8 bases between. In germline, CDR1 is SGHVS, CDR2 FNYEAQ. CDR3 sequence reads: CASSLGATTEAFF. The DNA of the CDR3 is TGTGCCAGCAGCTTAGGGGCCACTACTGAAGCTTTCTTT.

The chain combines TRBV5-1 with TRBJ1-3; 7 positions agree with TRBD1. Per the germline V gene, CDR1 is SGHRS and CDR2 is YFSETQ. The V gene end was trimmed by 1 base and the J gene end by 0 bases; junction bases not matched to a gene: 10. The CDR3 is 18 residues long. For the CDR3, the DNA is TGCGCCAGCAGCTTGTGGGGTATCAGGGACAGCTCTGGAAACACCATATATTTT. Translated: CASSLWGIRDSSGNTIYF. Together with reference TRBV5-1 and TRBJ1-3, the CDR3 gives the full variable domain: KAGVTQTPRYLIKTRGQQVTLSCSPISGHRSVSWYQQTPGQGLQFLFEYFSETQRNKGNFPGRFSGRQFSNSRSEMNVSTLELGDSALYLCASSLWGIRDSSGNTIYFGEGSWLTVV.

This clone appeared a few times. The genes are TRBV5-1 and TRBJ2-7; 7 bases map to TRBD1. V lost 4 bases, J lost 5 bases, and 18 bases stayed unmatched. Germline lookup yields CDR1 SGHRS and CDR2 YFSETQ. The CDR3 is 17 residues long. The CDR3, as DNA: TGCGCCAGCAGCCCCGGACAGGTTCCGTCTCGAAGTCACGAGCAGTACTTC. Its protein is CASSPGQVPSRSHEQYF.

This chain uses TRBV7-9 with TRBJ1-5; D remains unclear. Trimming removed 6 bases at V and 5 bases at J, with 11 bases between. Per germline, CDR1 SEHNR and CDR2 FQNEAQ (reference sequence). CDR3 length: 13 amino acids. The CDR3: CASSESNYQPQHF. In DNA, the CDR3 is TGTGCCAGCAGTGAGTCAAATTATCAGCCCCAGCATTTT.

The chain couples TRBV7-9 to TRBJ2-6; 7 bases align to TRBD2. The CDR3 extends over 15 amino acids. J gave up 0 bases and V 4 bases, and 0 bases lay outside the gene matches. Per the germline V gene, CDR1 is SEHNR and CDR2 is FQNEAQ (reference sequence). The CDR3 region has the DNA TGTGCCAGCAGCTGGGGGGGCTCTGGGGCCAACGTCCTGACTTTC. Translated: CASSWGGSGANVLTF.

This chain joins TRBV7-2 and TRBJ1-1; possibly TRBD1 for D (6 bases). The CDR3 covers 16 residues. Trimming took 1 base from V and 0 from J, leaving 12 bases between them. Looked up from germline, CDR1 is SGHTA and CDR2 is FQGNSA. The CDR3 DNA reads TGTGCCAGCAGCTTAGTCCCAGGACAGATGAACACTGAAGCTTTCTTT. Protein sequence: CASSLVPGQMNTEAFF.

At least ten counts were recorded for this clone. The chain is built from TRBV14 and TRBJ2-7, with D possibly TRBD2 on 7 matching bases. CDR3 length equals 15 residues. V gave up 2 bases and J gave up 3 bases, with 14 bases separating them. The germline gives CDR1 SGHDN, CDR2 FVKESK. The CDR3 loop reads CASSQQGGVFYEQYF. The DNA of the CDR3 is TGTGCCAGCAGCCAACAAGGGGGGGTCTTCTACGAGCAGTACTTC.

V usage is TRBV7-3 and J usage is TRBJ2-1, with D perhaps matching TRBD2 (6 bases). The CDR3 sequence is 19 residues long. Deletions cut 2 bases from V and 0 bases from J, with 20 bases between. The germline V gene encodes CDR1 SGHTA and CDR2 FQGTGA. The CDR3 here is CASSLQVGIRGSSYNEQFF. Here the CDR3 DNA reads TGTGCCAGCAGCTTACAGGTTGGGATTCGGGGGAGCTCCTACAATGAGCAGTTCTTC.

The rearrangement uses TRBV9 and TRBJ1-5; D ambiguous. The CDR3 is 13 amino acids. Trimming took 0 bases from V and 6 from J, leaving 7 bases between them. The V gene's germline CDR1 is SGDLS and CDR2 YYNGEE. The CDR3 is CASSVAVGQPQHF. In DNA, the CDR3 is TGTGCCAGCAGCGTAGCTGTCGGTCAGCCCCAGCATTTT.

About this clone itself: A read error may produce the germline difference seen at one junction end. This chain connects TRBV7-9 to TRBJ2-7; 9 bases fit TRBD1. The germline gives CDR1 SEHNR, CDR2 FQNEAQ (reference sequence). The CDR3 runs to 16 residues. The CDR3 nucleotides read TGTTCCAGCAGCCATCCGGGACAGGGTAATAGCTACGAGCAGTACTTC. Amino acids: CSSSHPGQGNSYEQYF.

The chain carries TRBV6-1 and TRBJ2-2; perhaps TRBD2 as D (6 bases). Germline V gives CDR1 MNHNS, CDR2 SASEGT. CDR3 length: 14 residues. Deletions cut 6 bases from V and 2 bases from J, with 10 bases between. As DNA, the CDR3 is TGTGCCAGCAGGGTGGGGGGAAACACCGGGGAGCTGTTTTTT. Translating gives CASRVGGNTGELFF.

This chain connects TRBV5-8 to TRBJ1-4; D remains unclear. Germline V gene sequence: CDR1 SGHTS, CDR2 YDEGEE. The CDR3 consists of 15 residues. Between the trimmed V and J ends, which lost 0 bases and 8 bases, there was a span of 14 bases. In DNA form, the CDR3 reads TGTGCCAGCAGCTTGGAGGGCGGCATAGCGGAAAAACTGTTTTTT. Encoded protein: CASSLEGGIAEKLFF.